One and the same sample provided the 11 T cell receptor beta chains below, sequenced in a study of CD8 T cells in ankylosing spondylitis. TCRdb processed the 5' RACE reads anew with MiXCR; each CDR3 protein has one entry. In the table there are 250,000 or so distinct CDR3 sequences, about 11% of which are singletons. Material for sequencing was blood, either unsorted or a sorted T cell fraction (not recorded which). Every receptor here comes from a male donor with ankylosing spondylitis or in good health (not recorded which).

Many counts were recorded for this clonotype. The chain employs TRBV20-1 and TRBJ2-3; D assignment may be TRBD1 or TRBD2 (5 bases each). Trimming shortened V by 4 bases and J by 0 bases, and 11 bases separated the two germline ends. The germline CDR1 and CDR2 sequences are DFQATT and SNEGSKA (reference sequence). This CDR3 spans 14 amino acids. This chain's CDR3 is CSATGDASTDTQYF. CDR3 nucleotide sequence: TGCAGTGCTACCGGGGACGCCAGCACAGATACGCAGTATTTT.

There are many counts of this clonotype. CDR3: CSARTTTPYEQYF. CDR3 nucleotide sequence: TGCAGTGCTAGAACCACGACACCCTACGAGCAGTACTTC. This chain joins TRBV20-1 and TRBJ2-7, with D uncertain. CDR3 length: 13 amino acids. V was pared by 2 bases and J by 2 bases, with 10 bases between. Germline V gene data show CDR1 as DFQATT and CDR2 as SNEGSKA (reference sequence).

At least ten counts were recorded for this clonotype. This chain joins TRBV5-1 and TRBJ2-3; D assignment may be TRBD1 or TRBD2 (6 bases each). CDR1 is SGHRS, CDR2 YFSETQ, per germline. V was trimmed by 4 bases and J by 2 bases, leaving 14 bases between them. This CDR3 has 15 amino acids. The CDR3 nucleotides are TGCGCCAGCAGCCCCTTAGGGGGGATCACAGATACGCAGTATTTT. Its translation is CASSPLGGITDTQYF.

This chain uses TRBV28 with TRBJ2-4; 10 bases map to TRBD2. V shed 6 bases and J 1 base; nucleotides not matched to a gene: 6. The CDR3 spans 16 residues. The germline gives CDR1 MDHEN, CDR2 SYDVKM. The CDR3 reads CASSLLAGTAKNIQYF. The CDR3, as DNA: TGTGCCAGCAGCCTACTAGCGGGAACCGCCAAAAACATTCAGTACTTC.

This clonotype was observed at least ten times. The rearrangement joins TRBV15 to TRBJ1-6; a possible D gene is TRBD1 (5 bases). The V and J ends lost 0 bases and 3 bases respectively, with 15 bases between them. CDR1 LNHNV and CDR2 YYDKDF come from the germline V gene (reference sequence). This CDR3 is built from 18 residues. In nucleotides, the CDR3 is TGTGCCACCAGCAGAGACGAAAGGGACGGCTACTATAATTCACCCCTCCACTTT. Protein sequence: CATSRDERDGYYNSPLHF.

This clonotype was counted only a few times. The rearrangement links TRBV18 to TRBJ2-1; D not resolved. Germline loops: CDR1 KGHSH, CDR2 LQKENI. CDR3 size: 12 residues. Trimming shortened V by 3 bases and J by 6 bases, and 6 bases separated the two germline ends. CDR3 DNA: TGTGCCAGCTCACCTTCGTTCAATGAGCAGTTCTTC. This codes for CASSPSFNEQFF.

This clonotype was recorded at least ten times. Written as DNA, the CDR3 is TGTGCCAGCAGGATCGAGGACAGGAGCACAGATACGCAGTATTTT. This gives the protein CASRIEDRSTDTQYF. This chain links TRBV7-8 with TRBJ2-3; 7 nucleotides line up with TRBD1. Germline CDR1 is SGHVS and CDR2 is FQNEAQ. V shed 6 bases and J 0 bases; nucleotides not matched to a gene: 6. The CDR3 length is 15 residues.

Many counts were recorded for this clonotype. V is TRBV5-1 and J is TRBJ2-1; the D gene is possibly TRBD1 (5 bases). This CDR3 contains 15 residues. The germline V and J ends were trimmed by 0 bases and 2 bases, with 9 bases remaining between them. The germline V gene encodes CDR1 SGHRS and CDR2 YFSETQ. CDR3 nucleotide sequence: TGCGCCAGCAGCTTGGGCAGGGTGACCTACAATGAGCAGTTCTTC. This codes for CASSLGRVTYNEQFF.

This clonotype was recorded many times. This sequence joins TRBV20-1 and TRBJ1-1, with 10 bases aligning to TRBD1. The CDR3 is 13 residues long. The V gene end was trimmed by 3 bases and the J gene end by 6 bases; junction bases not matched to a gene: 4. The germline CDR1 and CDR2 sequences are DFQATT and SNEGSKA (reference sequence). In DNA, the CDR3 is TGCAGTGCTAGTCGGGACAGGGGACCTGAAGCTTTCTTT. Its protein is CSASRDRGPEAFF.

Many counts were recorded for this clonotype. This chain joins TRBV20-1 and TRBJ1-1; 9 bases are a match to TRBD1. CDR3 size: 18 residues. Trimming at V came to 3 bases and at J to 4 bases, leaving 18 bases not matched to a gene. Germline CDR1 and CDR2: DFQATT and SNEGSKA (reference sequence). The CDR3 loop is CSARSTDRGVRATTEAFF. The DNA for the CDR3 is TGCAGTGCTAGGTCTACTGACAGGGGGGTGAGGGCGACCACTGAAGCTTTCTTT.

This clonotype has just a few counts. The chain links TRBV28 to TRBJ1-2; tentative D call: TRBD1 (6 bases). Germline V gene lookup returns CDR1 MDHEN and CDR2 SYDVKM. This CDR3 is 16 amino acids long. Trimming shortened V by 3 bases and J by 6 bases, and 20 bases separated the two germline ends. The CDR3 sequence is CASSFGVRGRGDGYTF. The CDR3 DNA is TGTGCCAGCAGTTTTGGGGTACGCGGCAGGGGAGATGGCTACACCTTC.